This T cell receptor (beta chain) was recorded in a study of identical twins (dated by TCRdb to about 2016). A note on the overall study: To test whether fetal clonotypes persist, this study deep-sequenced TCR alpha and beta repertoires from monozygotic twins, from unrelated adults of various ages, and from cord blood. To rule out contamination, the twin experiments were replicated at different times with different library preparation protocols. The paper's findings and limits, for the study overall: Because the same donors could not be followed over many years, the conclusions relied on cross-sectional statistical analysis. In beta out-of-frame sequences, excess twin sharing was weaker, because having fewer shared sequences lowered the signal-to-noise ratio. Compared with coincidental sharing between unrelated individuals, an excess of low generation-probability sequences was observed among out-of-frame TCR alpha sequences shared between twins. In monozygotic twins, recombination models systematically underestimated out-of-frame TCR alpha sharing, but the models matched the sharing seen between unrelated individuals. Fewer insertions were carried by abundant cord blood beta clonotypes, a similar but weaker trend appeared in young adult naive repertoires, and no such trend appeared in memory repertoires. Zero-insertion analyses could be partly confounded by invariant T cells such as MAIT and iNKT, although diverse VJ usage argued against such confounding for most clonotypes.

Every donor in the study was a healthy Caucasian. Three pairs of female monozygotic twins, all aged about 18 to 30 years, made up the twin cohort. Miltenyi CD45RO+ enrichment and human naive T-cell isolation kits were used to isolate memory (CD45RO+) and naive T cells from PBMC. The CDR1 and CDR2 encoded by the germline V gene are SGHAT and FQNNGV. Including the terminal cysteine and phenylalanine, the CDR3 comprises 15 residues. The entry retains the CDR3 DNA only, 45 bases that are in frame from base 1. V loses 5 bases at its end and J loses 2 bases; junction bases beyond the gene matches: 6. Libraries were built with 5' RACE. For sequencing, an Illumina HiSeq 2000 was employed. Template switching added a universal primer binding site, and the final cDNA carried a unique molecular identifier that allowed TCR cDNA molecules to be counted accurately. Specific primers in the conserved constant-segment region were used to synthesize first-strand cDNA for TCR alpha and beta chains. To control for contamination, every cDNA library carried two barcodes: a SMART-Mk sample barcode plus Illumina barcodes. TruSeq adapter sequences and Illumina sample barcodes were added in two successive PCR steps. Sequencing of the TCR alpha and beta cDNA libraries was done on the Illumina HiSeq platform using custom primers. Regarding the original processing steps: Raw reads were processed with MiGEC to extract unique molecular identifiers, and MiXCR was used to determine CDR3 positions. Recombination models were inferred per individual with the repgenHMM and IGoR tools using an EM algorithm. Shared clonotypes were analyzed with the tcR package in R, and sharing was normalized by the product of cloneset sizes. To study raw recombination free of thymic and clonal selection effects, out-of-frame nonproductive sequences were analyzed. Starting from the raw public reads, TCRdb applied fastp trimming at Q25, assembled clones with MiXCR and retained in-frame beta chains. Every distinct CDR3 protein forms one entry, paired with its most common genes and DNA. What appears here as the V and J calls and clone size reflects TCRdb's work, not the paper's. This sample gives approximately 280,000 distinct CDR3 sequences in total; more than 6.5% of them show up just once. The ten top clones hold less than 2.5% of the sample.

With respect to this clonotype: The specificity of this receptor is unknown. No much larger clone is present one base from it, and per-base qualities are unavailable.

The same data also contributed to another study, on yellow fever vaccine responses in identical twins. Drawing on the second study: According to the authors, the vaccine-induced T cell response in identical twins seemed to be partly convergent and partly specific to each individual. In identical twins, the study followed T cell clones that responded to the vaccine with precision.

The V and J segments used are TRBV11-2 and TRBJ1-5; a stretch of 7 junction bases matches TRBD1. Source material: memory (CD45RO+) T cells sorted from blood. What this sample's cell subset or site label stands for: CD45RO+ enriched T cells. This TCR derives from a young woman in good health. The CDR3 reads CASSRSTGGNQPQHF. The base sequence is TGTGCCAGCAGCCGTTCTACAGGGGGCAATCAGCCCCAGCATTTT.